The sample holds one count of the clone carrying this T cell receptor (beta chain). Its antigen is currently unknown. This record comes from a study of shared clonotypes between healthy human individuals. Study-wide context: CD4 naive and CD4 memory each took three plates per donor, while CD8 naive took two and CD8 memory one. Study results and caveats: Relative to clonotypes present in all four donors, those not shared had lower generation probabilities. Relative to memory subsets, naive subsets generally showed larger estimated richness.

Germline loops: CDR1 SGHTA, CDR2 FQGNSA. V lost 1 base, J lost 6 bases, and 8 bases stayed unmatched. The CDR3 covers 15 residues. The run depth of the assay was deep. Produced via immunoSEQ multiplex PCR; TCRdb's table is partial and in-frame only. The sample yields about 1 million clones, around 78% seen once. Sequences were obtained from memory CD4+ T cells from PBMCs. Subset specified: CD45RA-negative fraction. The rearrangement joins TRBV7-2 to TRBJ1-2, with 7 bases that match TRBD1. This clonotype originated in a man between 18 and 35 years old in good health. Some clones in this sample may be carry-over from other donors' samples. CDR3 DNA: TGTGCCAGCAGCTTAGAGACAGGGAATAAGGATGGCTACACCTTC. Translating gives CASSLETGNKDGYTF. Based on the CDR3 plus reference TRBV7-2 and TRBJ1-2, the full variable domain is GAGVSQSPSNKVTEKGKDVELRCDPISGHTALYWYRQSLGQGLEFLIYFQGNSAPDKSGLPSDRFSAERTGGSVSTLTIQRTQQEDSAVYLCASSLETGNKDGYTFGSGTRLTVV.